The entry that follows covers one T cell receptor beta chain sequence. The antigen remains unidentified. This record comes from a study of identical twins. Regarding the study as a whole: A partial confounding effect on zero-insertion analyses could come from invariant MAIT and iNKT cells.

Per the germline V gene, CDR1 is MNHEY and CDR2 is SMNVEV (reference sequence). The CDR3 sequence is 13 residues long. Trimming removed 8 bases from V and 8 bases from J; junction bases left unmatched: 8. A universal primer site was incorporated via template switching, and the cDNA contained unique molecular identifiers. TCRdb re-analysed the 5' RACE reads in MiXCR, keeping a single row per CDR3 protein. The sample includes 1.5 million to 2 million distinct CDR3 sequences, roughly a third seen only once; the top ten take 0.25% to 0.3%. Sequences were obtained from cord blood. V usage is TRBV27 and J usage is TRBJ1-4; 7 bases align to TRBD1. The receptor comes from a newborn girl in good health. The CDR3 sequence: CASSDREGEKLFF. Here the CDR3 DNA reads TGTGCCAGCTCCGACAGGGAGGGGGAAAAACTGTTTTTT.